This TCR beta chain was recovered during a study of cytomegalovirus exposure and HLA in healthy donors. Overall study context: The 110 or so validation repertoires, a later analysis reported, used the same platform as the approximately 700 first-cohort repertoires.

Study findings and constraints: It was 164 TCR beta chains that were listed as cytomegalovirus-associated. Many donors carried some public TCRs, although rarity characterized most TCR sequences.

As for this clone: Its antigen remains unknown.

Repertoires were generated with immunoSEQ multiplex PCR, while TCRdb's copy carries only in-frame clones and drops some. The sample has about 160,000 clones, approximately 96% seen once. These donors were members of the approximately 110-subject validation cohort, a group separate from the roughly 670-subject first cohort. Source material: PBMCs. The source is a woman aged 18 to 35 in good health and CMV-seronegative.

The chain's CDR3 is CSVEGQGNSGSGNTIYF. CDR3 bases: TGCAGCGTTGAAGGACAGGGTAATTCGGGCTCTGGAAACACCATATATTTT. The chain is built from TRBV29-1 and TRBJ1-3; 7 bases map to TRBD1. Germline V gene sequence: CDR1 SQVTM, CDR2 ANQGSEA. The CDR3 sequence is 17 residues long. V lost 1 base and J lost 0; bases outside the gene matches: 9.